A single sample gave rise to the 8 T cell receptor beta chains below, sequenced in a study of T cells in Graves' hyperthyroidism and ophthalmopathy. The TCR beta CDR3 regions underwent amplification using RNA transcripts as the source. A set of HTBI primers served as the primers for a first-round RT-PCR of the TCR CDR3. MiXCR, run by TCRdb on the multiplex PCR reads, gives a single entry per CDR3 protein. The sample records 350,000 or so distinct CDR3 sequences, 18% being singletons. Sequencing used blood. The receptors were gathered from a woman aged 40 to 50 with Graves' ophthalmopathy.

Ten or more counts support this clonotype. This rearrangement joins TRBV20-1 to TRBJ2-7, with 13 bases aligning to TRBD2. The CDR3 totals 13 residues. Looked up from germline, CDR1 is DFQATT and CDR2 is SNEGSKA (reference sequence). V trimming: 6 bases; J trimming: 6 bases; junction bases outside the gene matches: 5. CDR3 DNA sequence: TGCAGTGCCTGGACTAGCGGGAGTGTCGAGCAGTACTTC. This translates into CSAWTSGSVEQYF.

This clonotype was recorded many times. The chain links TRBV19 to TRBJ1-1, with 7 bases identical to TRBD1. Trimming took 3 bases from V and 3 from J; bases not matched to a gene: 4. Germline CDR1 reads LNHDA; CDR2 reads SQIVND (reference sequence). The length of the CDR3 is 14 residues. The DNA for the CDR3 is TGTGCCAGTAGTATGGGCAGGGGGGACACTGAAGCTTTCTTT. Its protein is CASSMGRGDTEAFF.

The rearrangement links TRBV2 to TRBJ1-1; TRBD1 is a possible D gene (5 bases). V dropped 3 bases and J dropped 6 bases, with 11 bases sitting between them. Germline CDR1 and CDR2: SNHLY and FYNNEI. CDR3 length equals 13 residues. Here the CDR3 reads CASSDREIAEAFF. CDR3 bases: TGTGCCAGCAGTGACAGGGAGATCGCTGAAGCTTTCTTT.

This clonotype has at least ten counts. The rearrangement uses TRBV28 and TRBJ1-1; 7 bases agree with TRBD1. V was clipped by 3 bases and J by 5 bases; unmatched bases: 6. The CDR3 extends over 14 amino acids. The germline CDR1 and CDR2 sequences are MDHEN and SYDVKM. CDR3 sequence reads: CASSFGGGRTEAFF. CDR3 coding DNA: TGTGCCAGCAGTTTTGGAGGGGGCAGAACTGAAGCTTTCTTT.

A word on this clonotype: This may arise from a read error, as a much more abundant clone is one base away. The chain's CDR3 is CSVKRIYGNTIYF. The CDR3 coding sequence is TGCAGCGTAAAGAGGATCTATGGAAACACCATATATTTT. The chain couples TRBV29-1 to TRBJ1-3; D remains unclear. The CDR3 is 13 amino acids. Germline-derived CDR1 and CDR2 are SQVTM and ANQGSEA. V was shortened by 6 bases and J by 3 bases, with 12 bases between the two germline ends. Full variable domain (missing parts from reference TRBV29-1 and TRBJ1-3): SAVISQKPSRDICQRGTSLTIQCQVDSQVTMMFWYRQQPGQSLTLIATANQGSEATYESGFVIDKFPISRPNLTFSTLTVSNMSPEDSSIYLCSVKRIYGNTIYFGEGSWLTVV.

The chain is built from TRBV6-2 or TRBV6-3 and TRBJ1-1; D is uncertain. The germline gives CDR1 MNHEY, CDR2 SVGEGT. This CDR3 comprises 13 residues. Trimming took 2 bases from V and 3 from J, leaving 7 bases between them. The DNA of the CDR3 is TGTGCCAGCAGTTACCGACAACACACTGAAGCTTTCTTT. Amino acids: CASSYRQHTEAFF.

The sample holds many counts of this clonotype. The chain has TRBV30 and TRBJ2-7; 7 bases agree with TRBD1. The V gene's germline CDR1 is GTSNPN and CDR2 SVGIG (reference sequence). The CDR3 sequence is 13 residues long. The junction had 10 bases not matched to a gene; V was cut back by 8 bases and J by 3 bases. The CDR3 region has the DNA TGTGCCCGTACAGGGGATCGGGACTACGAGCAGTACTTC. This gives the protein CARTGDRDYEQYF.

Ten or more counts support this clonotype. The rearrangement uses TRBV28 and TRBJ1-1; tentatively, D is TRBD1 (5 bases). Per the germline V gene, CDR1 is MDHEN and CDR2 is SYDVKM. Trimming removed 7 bases at V and 0 bases at J, with 15 bases between. There are 15 residues in the CDR3. The CDR3 protein is CASTQSGTLNTEAFF. The CDR3 bases are TGTGCCAGCACCCAATCCGGGACCCTGAACACTGAAGCTTTCTTT. Based on the CDR3 plus reference TRBV28 and TRBJ1-1, the full variable domain is DVKVTQSSRYLVKRTGEKVFLECVQDMDHENMFWYRQDPGLGLRLIYFSYDVKMKEKGDIPEGYSVSREKKERFSLILESASTNQTSMYLCASTQSGTLNTEAFFGQGTRLTVV.